This TCR beta chain was retrieved from a study of blood T cell repertoires in COVID-19. The wider study: PBMCs, B-cell-depleted T cells, or T cells provided the cDNA or gDNA that made up the material.

CDR1 MNHNY and CDR2 SVGAGI come from the germline V gene (reference sequence). This CDR3 is built from 15 residues. The V gene lost 5 bases and the J gene lost 0 bases, with 11 bases spanning the gap. Clones were read by immunoSEQ multiplex PCR, and TCRdb kept only the in-frame ones, dropping some. The repertoire holds 30,000 to 35,000 clones, roughly four fifths seen once, with 3% to 4.5% in the top ten. This chain links TRBV6-6 with TRBJ1-3; D possibly corresponds to TRBD1 (6 bases). Sequencing was performed on peripheral blood. This sequence was found in a man in his forties or fifties with acute or convalescent COVID-19. The CDR3 DNA sequence: TGTGCCAGCAGTAGAGGACAGAGCTCTGGAAACACCATATATTTT. Protein sequence: CASSRGQSSGNTIYF.